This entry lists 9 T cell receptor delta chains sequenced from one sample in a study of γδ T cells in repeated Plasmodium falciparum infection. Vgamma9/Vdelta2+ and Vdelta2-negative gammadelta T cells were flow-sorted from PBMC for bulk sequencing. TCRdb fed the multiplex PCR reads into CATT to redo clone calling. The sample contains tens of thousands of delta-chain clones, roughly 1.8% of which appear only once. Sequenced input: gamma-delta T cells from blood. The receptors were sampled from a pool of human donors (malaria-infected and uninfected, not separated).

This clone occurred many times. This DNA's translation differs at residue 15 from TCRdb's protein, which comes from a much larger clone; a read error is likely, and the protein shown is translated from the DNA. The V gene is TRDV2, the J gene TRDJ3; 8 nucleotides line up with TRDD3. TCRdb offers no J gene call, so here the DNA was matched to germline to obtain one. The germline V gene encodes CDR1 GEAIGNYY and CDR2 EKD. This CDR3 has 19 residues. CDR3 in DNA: TGTGCCTGTGACACTCCTGGGGGACAAAGCTCCTGGGACACCCAACAGATGTTTTTC. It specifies CACDTPGGQSSWDTQQMFF.

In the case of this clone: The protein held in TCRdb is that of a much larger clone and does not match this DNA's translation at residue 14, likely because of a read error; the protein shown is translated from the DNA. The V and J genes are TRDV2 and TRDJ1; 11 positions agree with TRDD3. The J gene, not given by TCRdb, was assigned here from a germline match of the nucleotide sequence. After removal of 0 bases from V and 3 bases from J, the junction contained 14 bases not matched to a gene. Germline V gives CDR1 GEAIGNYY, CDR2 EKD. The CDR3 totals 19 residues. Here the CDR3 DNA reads TGTGCCTGTGACACCGGGATGGGGGATACGGATTCGTACGCCGATAAACTCATCTTT. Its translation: CACDTGMGDTDSYADKLIF.

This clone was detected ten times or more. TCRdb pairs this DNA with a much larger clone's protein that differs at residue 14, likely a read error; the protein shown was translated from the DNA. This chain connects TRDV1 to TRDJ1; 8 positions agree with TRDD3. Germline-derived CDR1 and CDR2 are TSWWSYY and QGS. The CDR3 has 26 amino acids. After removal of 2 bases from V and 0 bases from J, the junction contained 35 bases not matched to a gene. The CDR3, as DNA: TGTGCTCTTGGGGAAACGATCCTAAAGCCGCGACCGGGAGGCTGGGGGACCCTGAGGTACACCGATAAACTCATCTTT. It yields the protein CALGETILKPRPGGWGTLRYTDKLIF.

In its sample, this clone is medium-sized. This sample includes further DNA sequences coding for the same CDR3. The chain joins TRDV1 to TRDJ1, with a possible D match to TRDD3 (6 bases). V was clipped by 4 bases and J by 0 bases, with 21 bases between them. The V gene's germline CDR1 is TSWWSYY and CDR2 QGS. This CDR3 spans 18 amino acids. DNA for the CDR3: TGTGCTCTTGGGGGGCCAGAAGGGGGGAAACGGTACACCGATAAACTCATCTTT. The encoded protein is CALGGPEGGKRYTDKLIF.

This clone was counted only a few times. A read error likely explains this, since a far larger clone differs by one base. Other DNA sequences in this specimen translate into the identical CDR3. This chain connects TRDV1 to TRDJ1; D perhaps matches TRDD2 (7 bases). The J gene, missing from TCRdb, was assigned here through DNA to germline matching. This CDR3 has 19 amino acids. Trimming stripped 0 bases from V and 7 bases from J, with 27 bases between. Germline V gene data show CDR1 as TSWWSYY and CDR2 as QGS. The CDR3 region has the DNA TGTGCTCTTGGGGAACTACTTCCTATAGATACGTGGGAGGCCTCTAAACTCATCTTT. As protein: CALGELLPIDTWEASKLIF.

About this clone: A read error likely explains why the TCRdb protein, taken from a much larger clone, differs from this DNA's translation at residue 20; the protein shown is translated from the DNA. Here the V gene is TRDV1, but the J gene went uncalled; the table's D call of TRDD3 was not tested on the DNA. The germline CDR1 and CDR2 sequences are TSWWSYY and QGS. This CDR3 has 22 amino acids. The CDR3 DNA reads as TGTGCTCTTGGAAACGGGATCCCTACTGGGGGATACGAGTGGTTCCGCACCGATAAACCCATCTTT. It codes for CALGNGIPTGGYEWFRTDKPIF.

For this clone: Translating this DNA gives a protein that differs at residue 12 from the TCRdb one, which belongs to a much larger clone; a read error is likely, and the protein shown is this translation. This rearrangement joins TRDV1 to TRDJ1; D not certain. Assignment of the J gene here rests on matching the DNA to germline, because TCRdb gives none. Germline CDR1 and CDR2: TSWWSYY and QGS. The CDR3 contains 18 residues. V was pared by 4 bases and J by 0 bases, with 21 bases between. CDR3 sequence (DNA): TGTGCTCTTGGGGTCCATCGAGCCCAGGTCGAGCACACCGATAAACTCATCTTT. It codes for CALGVHRAQVEHTDKLIF.

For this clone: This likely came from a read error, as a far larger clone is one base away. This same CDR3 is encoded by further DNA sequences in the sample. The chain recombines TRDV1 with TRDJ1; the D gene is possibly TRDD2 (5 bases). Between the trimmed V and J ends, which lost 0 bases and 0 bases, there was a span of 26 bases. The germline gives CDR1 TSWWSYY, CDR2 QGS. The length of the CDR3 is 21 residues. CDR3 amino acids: CALGELLFAYVVPQYTDKLIF. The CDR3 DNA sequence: TGTGCTCTTGGGGAACTACTATTTGCCTACGTTGTTCCGCAGTACACCGATAAACTCATCTTT.

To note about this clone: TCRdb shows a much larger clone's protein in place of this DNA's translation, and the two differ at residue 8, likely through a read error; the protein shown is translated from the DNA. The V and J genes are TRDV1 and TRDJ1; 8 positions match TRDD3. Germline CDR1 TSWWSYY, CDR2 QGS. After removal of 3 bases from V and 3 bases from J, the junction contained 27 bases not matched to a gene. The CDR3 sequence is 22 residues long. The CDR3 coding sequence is TGTGCTCTTGGGGAGCCCAATGCAGCTCGGATACTGGGGGTCCTCCTGCCCGATAAACTCATCTTT. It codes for CALGEPNAARILGVLLPDKLIF.